Detailed here is one T cell receptor beta chain. This specimen belongs to a study of blood T cell repertoires in COVID-19. The overall study: Samples of COVID-19 (acute and convalescent) were obtained from the United States, Italy and Spain. Sources were T cells, B-cell-depleted T cells, or PBMCs; the material itself was cDNA or gDNA.

Losses at the gene ends were 2 bases for V and 6 bases for J; bases not matched to a gene: 5. The V gene's germline CDR1 is SGHRS and CDR2 YFSETQ. The CDR3 has 14 residues. Self-reported history from a screening survey and questionnaire set each donor's cohort. Before being deemed recovered, Cohort 3 donors had two negative PCRs, clearance, or symptom resolution. Profiled with immunoSEQ multiplex PCR; TCRdb holds only in-frame clones, not every one. The sample has under 200,000 clones, 75% to 90% seen once. Sequenced material: PBMCs or T cells enriched from blood (not recorded which). This clonotype was sampled from a woman aged 60 to 75 who had recovered from COVID-19. This chain links TRBV5-1 with TRBJ2-5; TRBD2 matches 9 bases. CDR3 residues: CASSFASGEQTQYF. CDR3 in DNA: TGCGCCAGCAGCTTTGCTAGCGGGGAACAGACCCAGTACTTC.